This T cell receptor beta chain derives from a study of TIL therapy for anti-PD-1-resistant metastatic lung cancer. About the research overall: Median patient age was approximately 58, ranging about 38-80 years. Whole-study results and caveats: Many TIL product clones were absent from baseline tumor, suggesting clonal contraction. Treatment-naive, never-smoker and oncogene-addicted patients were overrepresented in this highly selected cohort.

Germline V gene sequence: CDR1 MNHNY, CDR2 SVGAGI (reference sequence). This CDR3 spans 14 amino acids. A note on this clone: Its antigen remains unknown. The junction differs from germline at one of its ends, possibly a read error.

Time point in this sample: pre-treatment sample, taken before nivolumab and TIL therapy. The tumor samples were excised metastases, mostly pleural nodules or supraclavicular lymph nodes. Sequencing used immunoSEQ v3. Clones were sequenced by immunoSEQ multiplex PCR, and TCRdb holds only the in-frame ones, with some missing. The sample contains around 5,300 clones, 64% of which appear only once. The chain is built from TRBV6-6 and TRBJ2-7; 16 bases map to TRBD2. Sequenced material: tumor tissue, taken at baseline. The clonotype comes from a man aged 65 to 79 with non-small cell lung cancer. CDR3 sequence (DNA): TGTGCCAGCAGGGGACTAGCGGGAGGGCCCCCCGGTGACTTC. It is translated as CASRGLAGGPPGDF.